This T cell receptor beta chain was found in a study of CD8 T cells in Susac syndrome. There are 13 residues in the CDR3. V was shortened by 5 bases and J by 3 bases, with 10 bases between the two germline ends. CDR1 is MNHEY and CDR2 is SVGEGT in the germline V gene. A quantity of roughly 0.5 to 1 ug RNA underwent reverse transcription using random hexamers. By means of immunoSEQ multiplex PCR, TCR beta CDR3 spanning 54 Vbeta and 13 Jbeta underwent amplification. TCRdb reprocessed the immunoSEQ multiplex PCR reads via MiXCR and lists one record per CDR3 protein. This table has about 27,000 distinct CDR3 sequences, roughly 94% appearing once. Negative isolation was applied to CD8+ and CD4+ T cells, and FACS enrichment was applied to TEMRA cells.

This clonotype originated in a human donor in good health. Sequenced sample: CD8+ T cells from PBMCs. V gene TRBV6-2 or TRBV6-3 combines with J gene TRBJ1-1; D is uncertain. The CDR3 region has the DNA TGTGCCAGCAGTCGGTTCCCCGACACTGAAGCTTTCTTT. As protein: CASSRFPDTEAFF.